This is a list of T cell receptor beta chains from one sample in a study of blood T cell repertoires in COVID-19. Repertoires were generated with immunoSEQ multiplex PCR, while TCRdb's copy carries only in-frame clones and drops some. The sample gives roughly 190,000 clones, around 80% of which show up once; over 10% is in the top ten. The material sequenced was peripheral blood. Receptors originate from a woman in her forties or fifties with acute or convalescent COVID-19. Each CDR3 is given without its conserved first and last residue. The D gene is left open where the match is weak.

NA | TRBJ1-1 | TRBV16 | ASSHRATEAF
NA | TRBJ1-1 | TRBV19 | ASSRGGGTEAF
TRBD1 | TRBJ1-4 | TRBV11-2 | ASSSRDSEKLF
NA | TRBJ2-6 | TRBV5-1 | ASSPRVSGANVLT
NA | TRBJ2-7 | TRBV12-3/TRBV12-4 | ASSARGPGEQY
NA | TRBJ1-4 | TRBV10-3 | AISDTGGATNEKLF
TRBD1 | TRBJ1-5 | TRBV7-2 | ASSSDRGAQPQH
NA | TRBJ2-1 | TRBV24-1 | ATSDLGGSRQF
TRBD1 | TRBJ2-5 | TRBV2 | ASNVWTGSLVVQY
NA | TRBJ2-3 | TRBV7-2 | ASSLQGGHTDTQY
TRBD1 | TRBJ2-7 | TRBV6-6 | ASSLGQGTGEQY
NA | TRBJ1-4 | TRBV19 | ASSILGDLDEKLF
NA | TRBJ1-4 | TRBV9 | ASSVGRATGEKLF
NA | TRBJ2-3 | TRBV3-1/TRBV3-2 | ASSPGTGGTDTQY
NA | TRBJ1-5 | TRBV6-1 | ASSDGYSNQPQH
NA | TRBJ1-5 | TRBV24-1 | ATSDSRRVSNQPQH
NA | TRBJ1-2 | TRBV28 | ASSSFRAGGYT
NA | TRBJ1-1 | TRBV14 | ASSLAGNTEAF
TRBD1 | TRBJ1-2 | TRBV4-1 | ASSQVTGPGYT
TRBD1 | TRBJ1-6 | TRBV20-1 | RATGRSPLH
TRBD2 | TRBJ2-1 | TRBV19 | ASSQPGTRSYNEQF
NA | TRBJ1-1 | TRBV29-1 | SAVEGPGTEAF
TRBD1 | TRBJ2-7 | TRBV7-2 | ASSLASQGAPYEQY
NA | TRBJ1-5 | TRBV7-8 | ASSSREGVDQPQH
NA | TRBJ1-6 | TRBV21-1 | ASSVQGSPYNSPLH
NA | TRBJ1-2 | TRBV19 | ATSGERGYT
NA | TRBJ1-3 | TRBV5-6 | ASSLPGAGGNTIY
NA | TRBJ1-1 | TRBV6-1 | ASSGPRQVGRVAEAF
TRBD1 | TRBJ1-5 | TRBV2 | ASNPTGNQPQH
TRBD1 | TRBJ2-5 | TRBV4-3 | ASSQGQGETQY
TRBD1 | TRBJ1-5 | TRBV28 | ASSSRTGPPGNQPQH
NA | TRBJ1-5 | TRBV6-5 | ASRGGPRPQH
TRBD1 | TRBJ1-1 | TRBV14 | ASSHGQGWNTEAF
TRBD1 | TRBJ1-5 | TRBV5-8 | ASSGGQGSYRGNQPQH
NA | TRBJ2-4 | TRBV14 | ASSLRENIQY
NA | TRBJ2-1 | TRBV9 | ASSPWTGNEQF
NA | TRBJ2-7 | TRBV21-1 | ASSPRGSGGGLFYEQY